One sample yielded the 9 T cell receptor beta chains listed below, sequenced in a study of T cell clones after liver transplantation. The repertoire was sequenced with immunoSEQ multiplex PCR; TCRdb's copy has only in-frame clones and lacks some. This sample has over 8,500 clones, with roughly 70% found just once. The sequenced sample was CD4+ T cells from blood, obtained approximately 29 months after liver transplant. These receptor sequences come from a human patient who received a liver transplant. Among the T cells, some may be from the graft donor.

The rearrangement joins TRBV13 to TRBJ2-7, with D maybe TRBD1 (6 bases). The CDR3 is 14 amino acids. V was cut by 0 bases and J by 3 bases, with 9 bases left in between. CDR1 and CDR2 from the germline V gene are PRHDT and FYEKMQ (reference sequence). Written as DNA, the CDR3 is TGTGCCAGCAGCTTAGGACAGGGACACTACGAGCAGTACTTC. Amino acids: CASSLGQGHYEQYF. Looking up the rest from reference TRBV13 and TRBJ2-7 gives the full variable domain: AAGVIQSPRHLIKEKRETATLKCYPIPRHDTVYWYQQGPGQDPQFLISFYEKMQSDKGSIPDRFSAQQFSDYHSELNMSSLELGDSALYFCASSLGQGHYEQYFGPGTRLTVT.

The chain recombines TRBV6-5 with TRBJ1-2, with 7 nucleotides matching TRBD1. CDR1 and CDR2 from the germline V gene are MNHEY and SVGAGI. Losses at the gene ends were 6 bases for V and 5 bases for J; bases not matched to a gene: 9. The CDR3 runs 14 residues. The CDR3 is CASSLLGQVYGYTF. The CDR3, as DNA: TGTGCCAGCAGCCTATTAGGACAGGTTTATGGCTACACCTTC.

V and J are TRBV29-1 and TRBJ2-1; 7 bases are shared with TRBD1. Trimming at V came to 4 bases and at J to 0 bases, leaving 6 bases not matched to a gene. The CDR3 is 15 residues long. Germline CDR1 SQVTM, CDR2 ANQGSEA. In DNA form, the CDR3 reads TGCAGCGTTGTCAAGGGGGCAAGCTCCTACAATGAGCAGTTCTTC. Translated: CSVVKGASSYNEQFF.

This sequence joins TRBV25-1 and TRBJ2-5, with 8 bases aligning to TRBD1. With 3 bases clipped from V and 4 bases from J, the junction kept 1 base outside the gene matches. Germline V gives CDR1 MGHDK, CDR2 SYGVNS. The CDR3 extends over 13 amino acids. CDR3: CASSETGAETQYF. The CDR3 nucleotides read TGTGCCAGCAGTGAGACAGGGGCAGAGACCCAGTACTTC.

The chain links TRBV5-4 to TRBJ2-7; D tentatively reads TRBD1 or TRBD2 (5 bases each). CDR3 length: 13 residues. The germline gives CDR1 SGHNT, CDR2 YYREEE (reference sequence). V lost 4 bases, J lost 3 bases, and 11 bases lay in between. The CDR3 coding sequence is TGTGCCAGCAGCCAATGGGGGATCTACGAGCAGTACGTC. It yields the protein CASSQWGIYEQYV.

The chain employs TRBV7-9 and TRBJ1-1; D gene uncertain. CDR1 SEHNR and CDR2 FQNEAQ come from the germline V gene (reference sequence). CDR3 length equals 13 residues. V shed 2 bases and J shed 1 base, with 5 bases lying between them. CDR3 in DNA: TGTGCCAGCAGCTTAATGGAGAACACTGAAGCTTTCTTT. It specifies CASSLMENTEAFF.

The chain couples TRBV7-9 to TRBJ2-5; tentatively, D is TRBD1 or TRBD2 (5 bases each). Germline V gene data show CDR1 as SEHNR and CDR2 as FQNEAQ (reference sequence). Trimming pared 4 bases from V and 11 bases from J, leaving 14 bases between. The CDR3 sequence is 12 residues long. The DNA for the CDR3 is TGTGCCAGCAGCTCCGGGACGGAAGAGCAGTACTTC. This sequence encodes CASSSGTEEQYF.

This clone was observed a single time. The J gene is TRBJ1-3, the V gene TRBV7-9, with D unclear. Germline CDR1 is SEHNR and CDR2 is FQNEAQ (reference sequence). The ends were cut back, 9 bases at V and 0 bases at J, with 12 bases in the middle. The CDR3 extends over 14 amino acids. In DNA, the CDR3 is TGTGCCAGTGGGTGGGCCCGCTCTGGAAACACCATATATTTT. This sequence encodes CASGWARSGNTIYF. Based on the CDR3 plus reference TRBV7-9 and TRBJ1-3, the full variable domain is DTGVSQNPRHKITKRGQNVTFRCDPISEHNRLYWYRQTLGQGPEFLTYFQNEAQLEKSRLLSDRFSAERPKGSFSTLEIQRTEQGDSAMYLCASGWARSGNTIYFGEGSWLTVV.

V and J are TRBV12-5 and TRBJ2-5, with D possibly TRBD1 on 5 matching bases. V was clipped by 6 bases and J by 1 base, with 12 bases between them. Germline-derived CDR1 and CDR2 are LGHNT and FRNRAP. This CDR3 is built from 14 residues. This chain's CDR3 is CASGQTGFQETQYF. CDR3 coding DNA: TGTGCTAGTGGGCAAACAGGTTTCCAAGAGACCCAGTACTTC.